One and the same sample provided the 2 T cell receptor beta chains below, sequenced in a study of T cells in Graves' hyperthyroidism and ophthalmopathy. The CDR3 regions of TCR beta were amplified from RNA transcripts. Carried out on the TCR CDR3, a first-round RT-PCR used the HTBI primer set. In TCRdb, the multiplex PCR reads were re-called with MiXCR into one record per CDR3 protein. The sample lists hundreds of thousands of distinct CDR3 sequences; approximately 16% were seen once. Specimen: blood. The receptors were gathered from a young woman with Graves' ophthalmopathy.

This clonotype was picked up many times. This sequence joins TRBV28 and TRBJ1-1, with D tentatively TRBD1 (5 bases). This CDR3 region has 14 residues. CDR1 and CDR2 (germline): MDHEN, SYDVKM. V lost 2 bases, J lost 4 bases, and 11 bases lay in between. The CDR3 DNA is TGTGCCAGCAGTTTAGGGTTGGGGGTCACTGAAGCTTTCTTT. Translated, it gives CASSLGLGVTEAFF.

This clonotype was recorded many times. The chain recombines TRBV7-9 with TRBJ2-5; D might be TRBD2 (5 bases). This CDR3 spans 13 amino acids. V was cut by 3 bases and J by 5 bases, with 10 bases left in between. CDR1 is SEHNR and CDR2 is FQNEAQ in the germline V gene (reference sequence). This chain's CDR3 is CASSLESGETQYF. CDR3 nucleotides: TGTGCCAGCAGCTTGGAGTCGGGGGAGACCCAGTACTTC.